These T cell receptor beta chains were read from a single sample in a study of human T cells and chemical hapten exposure. TCRdb called the RACE reads again in MiXCR, with one record for every CDR3 protein. The sample lists 330,000 or so distinct CDR3 sequences, 6% to 7% occurring once. This specimen was whole blood, taken in connection with sensitization to the hapten diphenylcyclopropenone (DPC). The receptors derive from a woman under 30 with alopecia areata. Some clones in this sample may be carry-over from other donors' samples. The CDR3 runs from the conserved cysteine through the conserved F or W. A D gene is named only where the DNA matches it firmly. Rows may omit the clone size; those that give it use once, few, many or a size class.

d_gene: NA
v_gene: TRBV6-6
abundance: NA
j_gene: TRBJ1-5
CDR3nt: TGTGCCAGCAAAAAGCCCGGGGAGCCCCAGCATTTT
CDR3aa: CASKKPGEPQHF

d_gene: NA
v_gene: TRBV7-2
abundance: many
j_gene: TRBJ1-2
CDR3nt: TGTGCCAGCAGCTTAGTACTAGGGCCCTATGGCTACACCTTC
CDR3aa: CASSLVLGPYGYTF

d_gene: TRBD1
v_gene: TRBV20-1
abundance: many
j_gene: TRBJ2-2
CDR3nt: TGCAGTGCTAGAGAAATCCGGTTAATACAGGGGATTGCCGGGGAGCTGTTTTTT
CDR3aa: CSAREIRLIQGIAGELFF

d_gene: TRBD2
v_gene: TRBV14
abundance: NA
j_gene: TRBJ2-2
CDR3nt: TGTGCCAGCAGCCCTCGACTAGCAACGGACACCGGGGAGCTGTTTTTT
CDR3aa: CASSPRLATDTGELFF

d_gene: NA
v_gene: TRBV7-9
abundance: many
j_gene: TRBJ2-3
CDR3nt: TGTGCCAGCAGCCAACCCTCAAACACAGATACGCAGTATTTT
CDR3aa: CASSQPSNTDTQYF

d_gene: NA
v_gene: TRBV29-1
abundance: many
j_gene: TRBJ1-6
CDR3nt: TGCAGCGCCCATTTAGCCCAAGCGTCCCTCCACTTT
CDR3aa: CSAHLAQASLHF

d_gene: NA
v_gene: TRBV7-2
abundance: few
j_gene: TRBJ1-4
CDR3nt: TGTGCCAGCAGCGCATCCAGGGTCGAGCTGTTTTTT
CDR3aa: CASSASRVELFF

d_gene: NA
v_gene: TRBV4-3
abundance: NA
j_gene: TRBJ2-5
CDR3nt: TGCGCCAGCAGCCAAGTCTCAGGAGAGGAGACCCAGTACTTC
CDR3aa: CASSQVSGEETQYF

d_gene: TRBD1
v_gene: TRBV29-1
abundance: many
j_gene: TRBJ1-2
CDR3nt: TGCAGCGTAAGGACAGGGTCTTTACCGTATGGCTACACCTTC
CDR3aa: CSVRTGSLPYGYTF

d_gene: NA
v_gene: TRBV4-3
abundance: many
j_gene: TRBJ1-1
CDR3nt: TGCGCCAGCAGCCACCTCCCGCCCCAAGCTCACACTGAAGCTTTCTTT
CDR3aa: CASSHLPPQAHTEAFF

d_gene: TRBD1
v_gene: TRBV29-1
abundance: NA
j_gene: TRBJ2-7
CDR3nt: TGCAGCGTTGTTACCTGGGGACAGGGAATTTACGAGCAGTACTTC
CDR3aa: CSVVTWGQGIYEQYF

d_gene: TRBD2
v_gene: TRBV27
abundance: many
j_gene: TRBJ2-2
CDR3nt: TGTGCCAGCAGTTCCCCGACTAGCGGGGATGGCGGGGAGCTGTTTTTT
CDR3aa: CASSSPTSGDGGELFF

d_gene: NA
v_gene: TRBV12-3/TRBV12-4
abundance: many
j_gene: TRBJ1-4
CDR3nt: TGTGCCAGCAGTTTACAGGAGGAAGAAAAACTGTTTTTT
CDR3aa: CASSLQEEEKLFF